This T cell receptor (beta chain) was sequenced during a study of shared clonotypes between healthy human individuals. V was shortened by 5 bases and J by 8 bases, with 15 bases between the two germline ends. Germline V gene data show CDR1 as SGHAT and CDR2 as FQDESV (reference sequence). This CDR3 comprises 13 residues. Those who donated were healthy HIV-negative adults, with no recent acute infections or vaccinations reported. Caucasian adults residing in Nashville, Tennessee made up all the donors. The authors split each subset's genomic DNA evenly across several immunoSEQ plates. Method: immunoSEQ multiplex PCR; TCRdb's copy keeps in-frame clones and lacks some. The table records 400,000 to 500,000 clones, 76% of them present only once. A word on this clone: A single base separates this from a much larger clone, so it may be a read error. Other DNA sequences in the sample encode the same CDR3.

This TCR was sampled from a woman aged 40 to 55 in good health. Some clones in this sample may be carry-over from other donors' samples. The chain uses TRBV11-1 and TRBJ1-1; TRBD1 might be the D (6 bases). Specimen: PBMCs. CDR3 nucleotide sequence: TGTGCCAGCAGCCTAGGGGGGCAGCAAGAAGCTTTCTTT. Its translation: CASSLGGQQEAFF. Filled out from reference TRBV11-1 and TRBJ1-1, the complete variable domain reads EAEVAQSPRYKITEKSQAVAFWCDPISGHATLYWYRQILGQGPELLVQFQDESVVDDSQLPKDRFSAERLKGVDSTLKIQPAELGDSAMYLCASSLGGQQEAFFGQGTRLTVV.